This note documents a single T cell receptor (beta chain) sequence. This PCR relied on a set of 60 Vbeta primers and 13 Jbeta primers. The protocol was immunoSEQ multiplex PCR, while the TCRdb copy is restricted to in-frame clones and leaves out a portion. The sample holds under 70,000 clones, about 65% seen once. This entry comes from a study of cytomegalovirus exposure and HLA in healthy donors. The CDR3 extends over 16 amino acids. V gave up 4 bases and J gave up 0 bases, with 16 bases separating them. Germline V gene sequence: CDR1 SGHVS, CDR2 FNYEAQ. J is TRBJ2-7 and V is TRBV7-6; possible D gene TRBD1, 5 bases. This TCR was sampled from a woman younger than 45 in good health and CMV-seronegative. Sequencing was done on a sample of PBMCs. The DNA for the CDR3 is TGTGCCAGCAGCTCACCCCCAGGACATGCCTCCTACGAGCAGTACTTC. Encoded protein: CASSSPPGHASYEQYF.